This T cell receptor beta chain was sequenced during a study of blood T cell repertoires in COVID-19. Background on the study: Acute and convalescent COVID-19 samples came from the United States, Italy and Spain. T cells, B-cell-depleted T cells, or PBMCs supplied cDNA or gDNA.

Methods used by the authors: The assay estimated nucleated cells by amplifying reference gene primers. The data were produced by immunoSEQ multiplex PCR, yet TCRdb's version contains in-frame clones alone and is incomplete. V, J and clone size were drawn from that table, and D and trimming were deduced from the DNA. The sample has some 80,000 clones; 75% to 85% are singletons. This CDR3 has 20 residues. The germline gives CDR1 MGHRA, CDR2 YSYEKL. Trimming removed 3 bases from V and 5 bases from J; junction bases left unmatched: 18. The chain is built from TRBV4-1 and TRBJ2-2, with 10 bases lining up with TRBD2. The TCR originated in a woman aged 80 or over with active or convalescent COVID-19. The sequenced sample was peripheral blood. This CDR3 is CASSQAISGVLAGRTGELFF. The CDR3 nucleotides read TGCGCCAGCAGCCAGGCGATCTCAGGGGTACTAGCGGGGCGTACCGGGGAGCTGTTTTTT.